This TCR beta chain was recovered during a study of graft-versus-host responses after intestinal transplantation listed by TCRdb under 2021. Regarding the study in general: Recipients received multivisceral, liver-intestinal, or isolated intestinal transplants. Anti-thymocyte globulin induction was given to all recipients, followed by maintenance tacrolimus and steroids for two to four years. After intestinal transplantation, graft-versus-host and host-versus-graft alloreactive T cell clones in the graft, circulation and bone marrow were tracked using bulk TCR-beta CDR3 sequencing. To identify alloreactive clones, pre-transplant mixed lymphocyte reaction products were sequenced and then compared with unstimulated pre-transplant donor and recipient T cells. The cohort enrolled approximately 24 intestinal transplant recipients, one of whom was a retransplant, and 3 patients without pretransplant specimens were excluded. A peak of at least 4% donor T cells among recipient peripheral blood mononuclear cells was the definition used for donor T cell macrochimerism. Instead of going to the commercial service, samples from a few later patients were sequenced in-house on an Illumina MiSeq and processed with MiXCR. Findings and caveats that apply to the study as a whole: High GvH to HvG T cell clonal ratios were observed in the allografts of patients with donor T cell macrochimerism. GvH clones were detected in recipient bone marrow, and some appeared earlier in ileal mucosa or blood, consistent with an intestinal mucosal origin. The conclusions were limited by the relatively low number and heterogeneity of the intestinal transplant patients. Early after transplant, peak levels of circulating GvH clones were associated with declines in HvG clones.

Taken with the paper, the label for time point translates to: cells obtained before transplantation from donor or recipient. CD3+CD4+ and CD3+CD8+ populations were FACS-sorted from unstimulated pre-transplant donor and recipient cells taken from spleen or lymph nodes. Trimming accounts for 0 bases at V and 5 bases at J, while the number of junction bases matched to no gene is 1. Per the germline V gene, MDHEN is the CDR1 and SYDVKM is the CDR2. From its cysteine to its phenylalanine, the CDR3 spans 15 amino acids. The retained sequence is limited to the CDR3, 45 bases, with the frame set at the first base. Remarks on this clone: Its cognate antigen has yet to be identified. No base-level quality is on record; no much larger clone is a single base apart.

Libraries were built with the immunoSEQ multiplex PCR assay. For most patients, genomic DNA was isolated with the Qiagen DNeasy Blood and Tissue Kit and sent frozen to Adaptive Biotechnologies for TCR sequencing. Adaptive Biotechnologies carried out high-throughput TCR-beta CDR3 sequencing of genomic DNA for most patients. In the original analysis: Adaptive's ImmunoSEQ software was the source of the TCR sequencing data for over 15 patients, while a few other patients were processed with MiXCR and VDJtools. To correct CD4 versus CD8 sorting errors, sequences present in both subsets at a frequency ratio below 5:1 were removed. Because the origin of CDR3 nucleotide sequences shared between donor and recipient could not be assigned, those sequences were removed. To count as alloreactive, a clone needed at least 2-fold expansion over unstimulated cells and a minimum CFSE-low frequency of 0.002% (template counts) or 0.001% (read counts). Clones were considered mappable if detected in sequenced pre-transplant spleen, lymph node, or MLR CFSE-low populations of the donor or recipient. Cumulative frequency of alloreactive clones was calculated as a percentage of all sequences weighted by copy number. TCRdb took this table from immuneACCESS and kept in-frame rearrangements with V and J called. Such tables lack part of the clones; where checked against another copy, unresolved V genes explain under half of the gap, and the rest is unexplained. For V, J and clone size, that table is used; D and trimming come from the DNA. This sample is represented by just under 65,000 clones; 90% of them were singletons. The ten largest clonotypes hold roughly 1.6% of the sample.

Material: unstimulated CD8+ T cells sorted from spleen or lymph node cells, obtained before transplant. The rearranged chain carries TRBV28 and TRBJ2-1, with TRBD2 identical over 10 junction bases. The TCR originated in a human donor who was the organ donor for an intestinal transplant. The DNA sequence follows: TGTGCCAGCAGTTTATGGGGGACTAGCGACAATGAGCAGTTCTTC. Translated, it gives CASSLWGTSDNEQFF.